Sequencing of this TCR beta chain was carried out in a study of OX40 agonist ivuxolimab in advanced cancers. The germline CDR1 and CDR2 sequences are SEHNR and FQNEAQ (reference sequence). With 4 bases removed from V and 1 base from J, the gap between germline ends came to 7 bases. The CDR3 is 14 amino acids. Clones were sequenced by immunoSEQ multiplex PCR, and TCRdb holds only the in-frame ones, with some missing. The table records about 76,000 clones, approximately 83% of them present only once. Sequencing used CD4+ or CD8+ T cells sorted from blood, obtained in a trial of the OX40 agonist ivuxolimab. V usage is TRBV7-9 and J usage is TRBJ1-4, with D possibly being TRBD1 (5 bases). The source is an adult with an advanced solid tumor such as melanoma, head and neck, liver or kidney cancer. CDR3 sequence: CASSSQGTNEKLFF. The CDR3 bases are TGTGCCAGCAGCTCGCAGGGAACTAATGAAAAACTGTTTTTT.